The 2 T cell receptor beta chains presented below share a single source sample, sequenced in a study of blood T cells in healthy people across ages. Combining a sample-barcoded 5' primer with a J-beta primer mix, a second PCR ran for roughly 7 to 12 cycles. TCRdb itself ran the 5' RACE reads through MiXCR, one entry per CDR3 protein. The table lists about 720,000 distinct CDR3 sequences, approximately 22% of them singletons. The specimen sequenced was blood. The receptors derive from a man between 70 and 80 years old in good health.

A few counts support this clonotype. V gene TRBV28 combines with J gene TRBJ2-1; the D gene is possibly TRBD1 (5 bases). The CDR3 is 14 amino acids. CDR1 and CDR2 (germline): MDHEN, SYDVKM. The V and J ends lost 7 bases and 0 bases respectively, with 10 bases between them. CDR3 bases: TGTGCCAGCAAAGGGGTTAGCTCCTACAATGAGCAGTTCTTC. Protein product: CASKGVSSYNEQFF.

V is TRBV14 and J is TRBJ2-7; D remains unclear. The end of the DNA aligns better with TRBJ2-1, so the J call may be wrong. The germline gives CDR1 SGHDN, CDR2 FVKESK. The CDR3 extends over 15 amino acids. CDR3 bases: TGTGCCAGCAGCCAAGATCTGATCAGTAACAATGAGCAGTTCTTC. Translating gives CASSQDLISNNEQFF.